This TCR beta chain was obtained from a study of T-cell memory formation after mild COVID-19. Turning to this clonotype: Its antigen is not known.

Overall study findings and caveats: Balance between CD4 and CD8 was seen in clones contracting day 15 to 85, and a CD4+ lean was seen in later expanders.

Germline values: CDR1 MNHNS, CDR2 SASEGT. This CDR3 spans 14 amino acids. The V end lost 4 bases, the J end lost 10 bases, and 14 bases lay between the germline ends. Via MiXCR, TCRdb re-called the 5' RACE reads, giving one row per CDR3 protein. The sample yields 250,000 to 300,000 distinct CDR3 sequences, roughly 15% seen once. The clonotype originates from a man aged 18-30 years who had mild COVID-19 (a few samples of this study predate the infection). Cell type and time point are not known. Sequencing was done on a sample of PBMCs or a T cell subset sorted from them (not recorded which). The V gene is TRBV6-1, the J gene TRBJ1-6, with no clear D. In DNA form, the CDR3 reads TGTGCCAGCAGTGTGGCCGATAGGAGATCACCCCTCCACTTT. Its protein product is CASSVADRRSPLHF.